These T cell receptor beta chains were read from a single sample in a study of blood T cell repertoires in COVID-19. Data came from immunoSEQ multiplex PCR; TCRdb stores just in-frame clones and leaves some out. Among about 240,000 clones, roughly four fifths were seen once, and the ten largest hold about 2%. The sequenced sample consisted of peripheral blood. The receptors here all came from a man aged 25 to 45 who had recovered from COVID-19. Each CDR3 is given with its conserved first and last residue. The order of the fields is clone size, J gene, V gene, D gene, CDR3 DNA, CDR3 protein. The D gene is left open where the match is weak. The size entry is marked missing in some rows and otherwise reads once, few, many or a size class.

>NA|TRBJ2-5|TRBV9|TRBD2
TGTGCCAGCAGCGTAGGGCATGGGGGACTAGCGCTCCAAGAGACCCAGTACTTC
CASSVGHGGLALQETQYF
>NA|TRBJ1-1|TRBV6-5|TRBD1
TGTGCCAGCAGTTCCATGGGACAGGGGGGGCATACTGAAGCTTTCTTT
CASSSMGQGGHTEAFF
>NA|TRBJ1-5|TRBV27|TRBD1
TGTGCCAGCTCACCCCGCGGACAGGAGAATCAGCCCCAGCATTTT
CASSPRGQENQPQHF
>NA|TRBJ2-3|TRBV5-1|NA
TGCGCCAGCAGCTTGGTTGGCAGTAGCACAGATACGCAGTATTTT
CASSLVGSSTDTQYF
>few|TRBJ2-3|TRBV12-3/TRBV12-4|NA
TGTGCCAGCAATGACAACACAGATACGCAGTATTTT
CASNDNTDTQYF
>NA|TRBJ2-1|TRBV7-8|TRBD1
TGTGCCAGCAGCTTAGTTACAGGGGTCTCTTACAATGAGCAGTTCTTC
CASSLVTGVSYNEQFF
>NA|TRBJ2-3|TRBV5-1|NA
TGCGCCAGCAGCTCCCCTCGTGGCACAGATACGCAGTATTTT
CASSSPRGTDTQYF
>NA|TRBJ2-1|TRBV2|TRBD2
TGTGCCAGCACTCGACTAGCGGGGGGCAAGGAACTCTTC
CASTRLAGGKELF
>NA|TRBJ2-1|TRBV7-9|TRBD1
TGTGCCAGCAGCCCCCGAGGGACAGGGGGCAATAGCGCTGGTGAGCAGTTCTTC
CASSPRGTGGNSAGEQFF
>few|TRBJ2-5|TRBV7-2|TRBD2
TGTGCCAGCGGTCCCCCGGGGGGCCAAGAGACCCAGTACTTC
CASGPPGGQETQYF
>few|TRBJ1-1|TRBV14|NA
TGTGCCAGCAGCCAAGGCGTGAACACTGAAGCTTTCTTT
CASSQGVNTEAFF
>NA|TRBJ2-3|TRBV7-9|NA
TGTGCCAGCAGCTTAGGGACTGCAGATACGCAGTATTTT
CASSLGTADTQYF
>once|TRBJ1-2|TRBV9|NA
TGTGCCAGCAGCGTCAGCGGGGGTCACTATGGCTACACCTTC
CASSVSGGHYGYTF
>NA|TRBJ2-2|TRBV7-6|TRBD2
TGTGCCAGCAGCCCCCGGACTAGCGGGGGGGCAGTTCTGTTCGGGGAGCTGTTTTTT
CASSPRTSGGAVLFGELFF
>NA|TRBJ2-3|TRBV7-8|NA
TGTGCCAGCAGCTTAGAGCGTGAGGATACGCAGTATTTT
CASSLEREDTQYF
>NA|TRBJ2-2|TRBV19|NA
TGTGCCAGTAGTCCCAGGGGCTACAGCGGGGAGCTGTTTTTT
CASSPRGYSGELFF
>NA|TRBJ1-2|TRBV6-5|NA
TGTGCCAGCAGTTCCCCAGCTGGGGGGGCCAGCTATGGCTACACCTTC
CASSSPAGGASYGYTF
>NA|TRBJ2-3|TRBV4-1|TRBD1
TGCGCCAGCAGCCAGTTCAGGGGGCGGTCTAGCACAGATACGCAGTATTTT
CASSQFRGRSSTDTQYF
>once|TRBJ2-3|TRBV27|NA
TGTGCCAGCAGTTTATGGCCTAGCGAGGGAGATACGCAGTATTTT
CASSLWPSEGDTQYF
>NA|TRBJ1-4|TRBV19|NA
TGTGCCAGCAGCCCACAGGTTTCGAATGAAAAACTGTTTTTT
CASSPQVSNEKLFF
>few|TRBJ2-5|TRBV24-1|TRBD2
TGTGCCACCAGTGATTGGGGCGGGGGGGCCCTTGAGACCCAGTACTTC
CATSDWGGGALETQYF